The 20 T cell receptor beta chains listed next were all sequenced from one sample in a study of molecular identifiers for immune sequencing clone quantification. TCRdb re-called the PCR reads through MiXCR, storing one row per CDR3 protein. The data contain more than 250,000 distinct CDR3 sequences, about 20% of them singletons. The sample taken for sequencing was naive CD8+ T cells from blood, with Jurkat cell RNA spiked in. Subset specified: FACS-sorted CD8+CD4-CCR7+CD45RA+ naive T cells. The receptor source for this set is a human donor in good health. Some libraries in this study had Jurkat cell RNA spiked in.

In its sample, this clonotype was seen many times. CDR3 DNA sequence: TGTGCCAGCAGCATGGGGGGGGGGTACGAGCAGTACTTC. Protein sequence: CASSMGGGYEQYF. The V and J genes are TRBV7-8 and TRBJ2-7; 7 bases line up with TRBD2. CDR3 length equals 13 residues. Germline V gives CDR1 SGHVS, CDR2 FQNEAQ. J was trimmed by 4 bases and V by 5 bases; bases with no gene match: 5.

This clonotype was seen a few times. The gene calls are TRBV15 and TRBJ2-3; TRBD2 might be the D (5 bases). The CDR3 is 16 amino acids. V lost 1 base, J lost 2 bases, and 13 bases lay in between. Germline CDR1 LNHNV, CDR2 YYDKDF (reference sequence). This chain's CDR3 is CATSRGYGKDTDTQYF. CDR3 in DNA: TGTGCCACCAGCAGAGGATACGGGAAAGACACAGATACGCAGTATTTT.

This clonotype was counted ten times or more. The J gene is TRBJ2-7, the V gene TRBV9; 7 nucleotides align to TRBD1. With 4 bases clipped from V and 0 bases from J, the junction kept 7 bases outside the gene matches. Germline CDR1 and CDR2: SGDLS and YYNGEE. The CDR3 extends over 15 amino acids. The CDR3 coding sequence is TGTGCCAGCAGCCCAGATGGACAGGTCTCCTACGAGCAGTACTTC. Translation gives CASSPDGQVSYEQYF.

This clonotype was counted ten times or more. The V gene is TRBV28, the J gene TRBJ2-7; maybe TRBD2 (5 bases). The ends were cut back, 2 bases at V and 0 bases at J, with 14 bases in the middle. This CDR3 spans 16 amino acids. Germline CDR1 and CDR2: MDHEN and SYDVKM. CDR3 coding DNA: TGTGCCAGCAGTTTACGTCCTGGCACTAGCTCCTACGAGCAGTACTTC. Its protein product is CASSLRPGTSSYEQYF.

Ten or more counts support this clonotype. The chain joins TRBV24-1 to TRBJ2-3; D unclear. Germline V CDR1 and CDR2: KGHDR, SFDVKD. The length of the CDR3 is 14 residues. The germline V and J ends were trimmed by 4 bases and 6 bases, with 13 bases remaining between them. The CDR3 here is CATSDGSQGDTQYF. CDR3 bases: TGTGCCACCAGTGACGGCAGTCAAGGGGATACGCAGTATTTT.

This chain's CDR3 is CASSPTTCEQYF. For the CDR3, the DNA is TGTGCCAGCAGCCCAACAACTTGCGAGCAGTACTTC. This rearrangement joins TRBV7-9 to TRBJ2-7; D unresolved. The length of the CDR3 is 12 residues. Germline CDR1 and CDR2: SEHNR and FQNEAQ (reference sequence). V lost 5 bases to trimming and J lost 6 bases, with 11 bases between them.

Worth noting for this clonotype: A clone one base away is much larger, so this may be a read error. The gene calls are TRBV5-1 and TRBJ2-5; D call uncertain. Germline CDR1 SGHRS, CDR2 YFSETQ. This CDR3 is built from 13 residues. DNA for the CDR3: TGCGCCAGCAGCTTCGAGCTTCAAGAGACCCGGTACTTC. This sequence encodes CASSFELQETRYF.

This clonotype was counted at least ten times. V is TRBV20-1 and J is TRBJ2-4; the D call may be TRBD1 or TRBD2 (5 bases each). Germline V gene data show CDR1 as DFQATT and CDR2 as SNEGSKA (reference sequence). The CDR3 has 14 amino acids. CDR3 bases: TGCAGCCAAATAGGGACCATAGCCAAAAACATTCAGTACTTC. This codes for CSQIGTIAKNIQYF.

This chain connects TRBV27 to TRBJ2-7; D may be TRBD1 or TRBD2 (6 bases each). Germline CDR1 and CDR2: MNHEY and SMNVEV (reference sequence). Trimming removed 6 bases at V and 3 bases at J, with 15 bases between. CDR3 size: 14 residues. The CDR3 DNA reads TGTGCCAGCAGGCCAACGGGGGCCCTCTACGAGCAGTACTTC. Translating gives CASRPTGALYEQYF.

This clonotype was recorded a few times. The chain recombines TRBV7-2 with TRBJ2-7; 15 bases are shared with TRBD2. V was pared by 2 bases and J by 5 bases, with 13 bases of the junction left unmatched. CDR1 is SGHTA, CDR2 FQGNSA, per germline. The CDR3 is 19 amino acids. In DNA form, the CDR3 reads TGTGCCAGCAGCTTATTCCGGACGGGACTAGCGGGAGGTTCGCACGAGCAGTACTTC. Translated, it gives CASSLFRTGLAGGSHEQYF. The entire variable domain, with the rest obtained from reference TRBV7-2 and TRBJ2-7, is as follows: GAGVSQSPSNKVTEKGKDVELRCDPISGHTALYWYRQSLGQGLEFLIYFQGNSAPDKSGLPSDRFSAERTGGSVSTLTIQRTQQEDSAVYLCASSLFRTGLAGGSHEQYFGPGTRLTVT.

Points on this clonotype: A much larger clone lies a single base off, so this may be a read error. The chain employs TRBV6-5 and TRBJ2-3; 11 nucleotides agree with TRBD2. From germline, CDR1 is MNHEY and CDR2 SVGAGI. Losses at the gene ends were 2 bases for V and 2 bases for J; bases not matched to a gene: 3. The CDR3 loop spans 16 amino acids. CDR3 nucleotides: TGTGCCAGCAGTTACCTAGCGGGGGGCGCCACAGATACGCAGTATTTT. As protein: CASSYLAGGATDTQYF.

A word on this clonotype: This may arise from a read error, as a much more abundant clone is one base away. The missing conserved phenylalanine or tryptophan at the end of this CDR3 makes a read error likely. The chain couples TRBV7-9 to TRBJ2-1; D gene ambiguous. The CDR3 is 14 residues long. In germline, CDR1 is SEHNR, CDR2 FQNEAQ (reference sequence). The V and J ends lost 5 bases and 5 bases respectively, with 13 bases between them. CDR3 amino acids: CASSRTEKNNEQFL. The CDR3 DNA is TGTGCCAGCAGCCGCACTGAGAAGAACAATGAGCAGTTCCTC.

This clonotype was recorded a few times. The genes are TRBV2 and TRBJ2-7; D unclear. The CDR3 runs to 12 residues. V lost 8 bases and J 6 bases, leaving 14 bases between the germline ends. Germline V CDR1 and CDR2: SNHLY, FYNNEI. CDR3 DNA sequence: TGTGCCAGCGTGCCATACCCGGGCGAGCAGTACTTC. Translation: CASVPYPGEQYF.

This clonotype was recorded many times. This chain uses TRBV12-3 or TRBV12-4 with TRBJ2-1; D remains unclear. This CDR3 is built from 15 residues. Trimming removed 6 bases at V and 3 bases at J, with 15 bases between. The CDR3 DNA sequence: TGTGCCAGCAGACCCGGGCGAACCGGCTACAATGAGCAGTTCTTC. It translates to CASRPGRTGYNEQFF.

A note on this clonotype: A much larger clone sits a single nucleotide away, making a read error possible. This sequence joins TRBV27 and TRBJ2-7; 9 bases are a match to TRBD1. Germline CDR1 and CDR2: MNHEY and SMNVEV (reference sequence). CDR3 length: 14 residues. The J segment lost 9 bases and the V segment lost 7 bases, leaving 13 bases of the junction unmatched. The DNA of the CDR3 is TGTGCCAGCACACCGGGACAGGGCACAGTTGGGCAGTACTTC. Protein sequence: CASTPGQGTVGQYF.

For this clonotype: At one boundary the junction diverges from the germline segment, which might be a read error. The chain has TRBV7-7 and TRBJ2-3; D is possibly TRBD1 or TRBD2 (6 bases each). Germline lookup yields CDR1 SSHAT and CDR2 FNYEAQ (reference sequence). The CDR3 spans 16 residues. The CDR3 is CASSLGGGPGTDTQYF. CDR3 DNA sequence: TGTGCTAGCAGCTTAGGAGGGGGTCCCGGCACAGATACGCAGTATTTT.

This clonotype has a handful of counts. V and J are TRBV11-2 and TRBJ2-3; D gene ambiguous. The CDR3 covers 14 residues. V lost 3 bases to trimming and J lost 2 bases, with 9 bases between them. Germline-derived CDR1 and CDR2 are SGHAT and FQNNGV. The CDR3 sequence: CASSLNGYTDTQYF. CDR3 sequence (DNA): TGTGCCAGCAGCTTGAACGGGTACACAGATACGCAGTATTTT.

Details on this clonotype: Just one base apart from a much larger clone, this may be a read error. This sequence joins TRBV6-2 or TRBV6-3 and TRBJ2-3; D is ambiguous. TRBJ1-5 matches the DNA end more closely, so the J call is doubtful. The CDR3 runs 12 residues. Germline-derived CDR1 and CDR2 are MNHEY and SVGEGT. As DNA, the CDR3 is TGTGCCAGCAGTTACCAAACAGATACGCAGCATTTT. It is translated as CASSYQTDTQHF.

This clonotype was counted at least ten times. The chain recombines TRBV29-1 with TRBJ2-2, with D unclear. Germline lookup yields CDR1 SQVTM and CDR2 ANQGSEA. V lost 4 bases, J lost 5 bases, and 5 bases lay in between. The CDR3 has 11 amino acids. Here the CDR3 DNA reads TGCAGCGTTGCAGATACCGGGGAGCTGTTTTTT. Protein product: CSVADTGELFF.

The V and J genes are TRBV3-1 and TRBJ2-5, with 9 bases lining up with TRBD2. Germline V gene data show CDR1 as LGHDT and CDR2 as YNNKEL (reference sequence). The V segment lost 3 bases and the J segment 3 bases; nucleotides outside the gene matches: 8. The CDR3 runs 16 residues. CDR3 nucleotides: TGTGCCAGCAGCCAGCGGAGCGGGAGGAGAGAAGAGACCCAGTACTTC. Translating it yields CASSQRSGRREETQYF.